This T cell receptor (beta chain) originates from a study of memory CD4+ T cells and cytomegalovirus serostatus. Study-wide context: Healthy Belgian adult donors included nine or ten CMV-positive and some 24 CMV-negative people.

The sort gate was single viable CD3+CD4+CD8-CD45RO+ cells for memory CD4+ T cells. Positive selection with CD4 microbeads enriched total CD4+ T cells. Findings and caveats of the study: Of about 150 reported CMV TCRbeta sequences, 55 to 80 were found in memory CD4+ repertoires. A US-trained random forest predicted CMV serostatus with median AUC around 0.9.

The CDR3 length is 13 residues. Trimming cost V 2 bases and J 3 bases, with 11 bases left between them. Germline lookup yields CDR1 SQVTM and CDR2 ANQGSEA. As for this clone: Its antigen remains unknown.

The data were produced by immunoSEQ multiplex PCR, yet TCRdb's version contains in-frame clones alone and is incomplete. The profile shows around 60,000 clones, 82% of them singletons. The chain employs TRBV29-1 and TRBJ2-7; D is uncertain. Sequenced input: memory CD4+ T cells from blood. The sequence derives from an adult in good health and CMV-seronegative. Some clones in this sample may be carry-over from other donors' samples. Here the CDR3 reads CSVESPSGYEQYF. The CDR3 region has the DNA TGCAGCGTTGAATCGCCTTCGGGCTACGAGCAGTACTTC.